These 32 T cell receptor beta chains were all obtained from the same sample, sequenced in a study of blood T cell repertoires in COVID-19. TCRdb's copy holds only in-frame clones and misses some; the assay was immunoSEQ multiplex PCR. The sample holds about 180,000 clones, less than 85% seen once. The sequencing sample was made of peripheral blood. These receptors were obtained from a human donor in a cohort sampled during active COVID-19.

The V call is TRBV13, the J call TRBJ2-7; D remains ambiguous. The length of the CDR3 is 12 residues. Germline CDR1 PRHDT, CDR2 FYEKMQ (reference sequence). The ends were cut back, 1 base at V and 7 bases at J, with 8 bases in the middle. The CDR3 DNA sequence: TGTGCCAGCAGCTTAGTGAAGAGAGAGCAGTACTTC. Protein: CASSLVKREQYF.

This sequence joins TRBV2 and TRBJ1-2, with 9 bases aligning to TRBD1. The junction had 14 bases not matched to a gene; V was cut back by 7 bases and J by 8 bases. The CDR3 contains 15 residues. Germline assignment: CDR1 SNHLY and CDR2 FYNNEI. CDR3: CASKLIQQGAEGYTF. CDR3 in DNA: TGTGCCAGCAAATTAATCCAACAGGGGGCGGAGGGCTACACCTTC.

V is TRBV3-1 (or the pseudogene TRBV3-2) and J is TRBJ2-7, with 13 bases lining up with TRBD2. CDR3 size: 16 residues. V shed 4 bases, J shed 3 bases, and the junction held 6 bases outside the gene matches. The germline gives CDR1 LGHDT, CDR2 YNNKEL (reference sequence). The CDR3 is CASSRLAGGGNYEQYF. CDR3 nucleotide sequence: TGTGCCAGCAGCCGACTAGCGGGGGGCGGGAACTACGAGCAGTACTTC.

This chain connects TRBV6-6 to TRBJ1-5, with D tentatively TRBD1 (5 bases). Germline CDR1 is MNHNY and CDR2 is SVGAGI (reference sequence). The CDR3 runs 14 residues. V lost 0 bases and J 5 bases, leaving 8 bases between the germline ends. CDR3 in amino acids: CASSYSGRDQPQHF. CDR3 DNA: TGTGCCAGCAGTTACTCCGGCAGGGATCAGCCCCAGCATTTT.

The chain combines TRBV4-1 with TRBJ1-3; the D gene is possibly TRBD1 (5 bases). CDR1 is MGHRA, CDR2 YSYEKL, per germline. V was pared by 3 bases and J by 1 base, with 16 bases between. The length of the CDR3 is 17 residues. The CDR3 loop is CASSQTDLGFSGNTIYF. The CDR3 DNA is TGCGCCAGCAGCCAGACAGATCTGGGCTTTTCTGGAAACACCATATATTTT.

The chain couples TRBV12-3 or TRBV12-4 to TRBJ2-2; D gene uncertain. Trimming left V 5 bases short and J 6 bases short, with 4 bases between. The CDR3 has 11 amino acids. In nucleotides, the CDR3 is TGTGCCAGCAGTACGGCCGGGGAGCTGTTTTTT. Protein: CASSTAGELFF.

The chain recombines TRBV2 with TRBJ2-6; 7 bases map to TRBD1. V was pared by 5 bases and J by 0 bases, with 7 bases of the junction left unmatched. In germline, CDR1 is SNHLY, CDR2 FYNNEI. CDR3 length equals 17 residues. The CDR3 bases are TGTGCCAGCAGTCCAGCGACAGGGAGCTCTGGGGCCAACGTCCTGACTTTC. This gives the protein CASSPATGSSGANVLTF.

The chain combines TRBV4-1 with TRBJ1-2; D not certain. The germline CDR1 and CDR2 sequences are MGHRA and YSYEKL. This CDR3 has 16 residues. Between the trimmed V and J ends, which lost 2 bases and 6 bases, there was a span of 19 bases. Here the CDR3 DNA reads TGCGCCAGCAGCCAAAGGTTGGGGTCGGAGGAGAATGGCTACACCTTC. Translation gives CASSQRLGSEENGYTF.

This clone was picked up a small number of times. The CDR3 DNA reads TGCGCCAGCAGCTTGGAGGGGGCTGATCAGCCCCAGCATTTT. It specifies CASSLEGADQPQHF. The genes are TRBV5-1 and TRBJ1-5; 7 bases fit TRBD1. CDR3 size: 14 residues. The V and J ends lost 0 bases and 5 bases, in that order; junction bases with no gene match: 2. Germline V gene lookup returns CDR1 SGHRS and CDR2 YFSETQ.

This clone was seen once. J is TRBJ1-5 and V is TRBV29-1; 7 bases fit TRBD1. Germline-derived CDR1 and CDR2 are SQVTM and ANQGSEA. There are 12 residues in the CDR3. Unmatched junction bases numbered 2, after V lost 5 bases and J lost 4 bases. DNA of the CDR3: TGCAGCGTTTCACAGGGGAATCAGCCCCAGCATTTT. As protein: CSVSQGNQPQHF.

The chain uses TRBV5-6 and TRBJ1-5; TRBD1 matches at 8 bases. Germline CDR1 SGHDT, CDR2 YYEEEE. The CDR3 extends over 16 amino acids. The ends lost 0 bases at V and 3 bases at J; junction bases unmatched: 5. CDR3 DNA sequence: TGTGCCAGCAGCTTGGCTTCAGGGGGCAACAATCAGCCCCAGCATTTT. Translated: CASSLASGGNNQPQHF. The whole variable domain, remainder taken from reference TRBV5-6 and TRBJ1-5, is DAGVTQSPTHLIKTRGQQVTLRCSPKSGHDTVSWYQQALGQGPQFIFQYYEEEERQRGNFPDRFSGHQFPNYSSELNVNALLLGDSALYLCASSLASGGNNQPQHFGDGTRLSIL.

For the CDR3, the DNA is TGTGCCAGCAGCCCTTTATTCGCGCAAGATGAGCAGTTCTTC. Its translation: CASSPLFAQDEQFF. This chain joins TRBV11-1 and TRBJ2-1, with unresolved D. CDR1 SGHAT and CDR2 FQDESV come from the germline V gene (reference sequence). Trimming removed 5 bases at V and 8 bases at J, with 16 bases between. The CDR3 has 14 residues.

CDR3 residues: CATHPGGHTNEKLFF. CDR3 DNA: TGTGCCACCCACCCCGGGGGGCATACTAATGAAAAACTGTTTTTT. V is TRBV19 and J is TRBJ1-4, with a weak D call TRBD1 (6 bases). V shed 10 bases and J shed 2 bases, with 17 bases lying between them. CDR3 length: 15 amino acids. Germline V gene lookup returns CDR1 LNHDA and CDR2 SQIVND (reference sequence).

The chain joins TRBV6-4 to TRBJ2-1; 8 bases are shared with TRBD1. This CDR3 comprises 15 residues. J was trimmed by 6 bases and V by 5 bases; bases with no gene match: 9. The germline gives CDR1 MRHNA, CDR2 SNTAGT. The CDR3 loop reads CASSPRTGSLNEQFF. CDR3 sequence (DNA): TGTGCCAGCAGTCCCCGGACAGGGTCCCTCAATGAGCAGTTCTTC.

The chain employs TRBV7-8 and TRBJ2-4; 7 bases align to TRBD1. Germline lookup yields CDR1 SGHVS and CDR2 FQNEAQ. V shed 5 bases, J shed 0 bases, and the junction held 10 bases outside the gene matches. The CDR3 loop spans 17 amino acids. The CDR3 coding sequence is TGTGCCAGCAGCCGATTCCCGGGACAGATAGCCAAAAACATTCAGTACTTC. Protein product: CASSRFPGQIAKNIQYF.

The chain recombines TRBV12-3 or TRBV12-4 with TRBJ1-2; D is ambiguous. The V end was cut by 1 base, the J end by 5 bases, with 5 bases between. The CDR3 is 12 amino acids. CDR3 DNA: TGTGCCAGCAGTTTAGTTCTTTATGGCTACACCTTC. This encodes CASSLVLYGYTF.

The chain combines TRBV5-8 with TRBJ2-1, with 7 bases matching TRBD1. From germline, CDR1 is SGHTS and CDR2 YDEGEE. The V gene end was trimmed by 4 bases and the J gene end by 6 bases; junction bases not matched to a gene: 13. This CDR3 has 16 residues. The CDR3 reads CASSPEIGAGGNEQFF. CDR3 bases: TGTGCCAGCAGCCCGGAGATTGGGGCAGGGGGCAATGAGCAGTTCTTC.

This clone was detected once. At one end the junction does not follow the germline gene, possibly because of a read error. V gene TRBV12-5 combines with J gene TRBJ2-1; D possibly corresponds to TRBD2 (5 bases). CDR1 LGHNT and CDR2 FRNRAP come from the germline V gene. The CDR3 runs 15 residues. CDR3 loop: CASGLERSSYNEQFF. The DNA for the CDR3 is TGTGCTAGTGGCTTGGAGCGGAGCTCCTACAATGAGCAGTTCTTC.

This clone was counted a few times. The J gene is TRBJ2-7, the V gene TRBV6-2 or TRBV6-3; 11 bases are shared with TRBD2. The CDR3 runs to 14 residues. Trimming at V came to 2 bases and at J to 5 bases, leaving 2 bases not matched to a gene. Germline CDR1 and CDR2: MNHEY and SVGEGT. In DNA form, the CDR3 reads TGTGCCAGCAGTTACGAACTAGCGGGGGACGAGCAGTACTTC. Its protein product is CASSYELAGDEQYF.

The chain employs TRBV7-9 and TRBJ2-2; D possibly corresponds to TRBD1 (6 bases). Per the germline V gene, CDR1 is SEHNR and CDR2 is FQNEAQ (reference sequence). This CDR3 is 16 amino acids long. V was shortened by 6 bases and J by 4 bases, with 18 bases between the two germline ends. Here the CDR3 reads CASRLSGTSTTGELFF. DNA for the CDR3: TGTGCCAGCAGACTATCCGGGACATCCACCACCGGGGAGCTGTTTTTT.

V and J are TRBV3-1 (or the pseudogene TRBV3-2) and TRBJ2-7, with TRBD1 as a possible D gene (6 bases). The V end lost 4 bases, the J end lost 2 bases, and 15 bases lay between the germline ends. This CDR3 comprises 15 residues. CDR1 and CDR2 from the germline V gene are LGHDT and YNNKEL (reference sequence). As DNA, the CDR3 is TGTGCCAGCAGCCCGCAGACAGGAGCTACCTACGAGCAGTACTTC. As protein: CASSPQTGATYEQYF.

This chain links TRBV3-1 (or the pseudogene TRBV3-2) with TRBJ2-7; D perhaps matches TRBD2 (6 bases). V lost 4 bases, J lost 2 bases, and 21 bases lay in between. CDR3 length equals 17 residues. Per germline, CDR1 LGHDT and CDR2 YNNKEL (reference sequence). CDR3 nucleotide sequence: TGTGCCAGCAGCCCCCATCCCGGGACTGACAAAGCCTACGAGCAGTACTTC. It yields the protein CASSPHPGTDKAYEQYF.

V usage is TRBV5-6 and J usage is TRBJ1-6; D unresolved. CDR1 and CDR2 from the germline V gene are SGHDT and YYEEEE. This CDR3 contains 17 residues. The V gene lost 4 bases and the J gene lost 5 bases, with 19 bases spanning the gap. The CDR3 DNA follows: TGTGCCAGCAGCCCGCCTCGACACAAATACGATAATTCACCCCTCCACTTT. It encodes CASSPPRHKYDNSPLHF.

The chain carries TRBV19 and TRBJ1-1; 7 nucleotides line up with TRBD1. Trimming at V came to 5 bases and at J to 0 bases, leaving 9 bases not matched to a gene. This CDR3 is 16 amino acids long. The germline gives CDR1 LNHDA, CDR2 SQIVND (reference sequence). DNA for the CDR3: TGTGCCAGTAGTCATCGACAGGGCCCCATGAACACTGAAGCTTTCTTT. Its translation is CASSHRQGPMNTEAFF.

The chain has TRBV7-9 and TRBJ2-2; perhaps TRBD2 as D (6 bases). V was shortened by 5 bases and J by 5 bases, with 12 bases between the two germline ends. Germline CDR1 is SEHNR and CDR2 is FQNEAQ (reference sequence). This CDR3 has 14 amino acids. Written as DNA, the CDR3 is TGTGCCAGCAGCCCCGACGGGGGTACCGGGGAGCTGTTTTTT. Translated, it gives CASSPDGGTGELFF. Together with reference TRBV7-9 and TRBJ2-2, the CDR3 gives the full variable domain: DTGVSQNPRHKITKRGQNVTFRCDPISEHNRLYWYRQTLGQGPEFLTYFQNEAQLEKSRLLSDRFSAERPKGSFSTLEIQRTEQGDSAMYLCASSPDGGTGELFFGEGSRLTVL.

In DNA form, the CDR3 reads TGCGCCAGCAGCTTCGACAGGGCTGGGGCCAACGTCCTGACTTTC. Protein product: CASSFDRAGANVLTF. The rearrangement uses TRBV5-1 and TRBJ2-6; TRBD1 matches 7 bases. Trimming took 2 bases from V and 2 from J; bases not matched to a gene: 1. This CDR3 spans 15 amino acids. CDR1 is SGHRS, CDR2 YFSETQ, per germline.

A few counts support this clone. V and J are TRBV3-1 (or the pseudogene TRBV3-2) and TRBJ2-7, with unresolved D. Trimming removed 4 bases at V and 2 bases at J, with 6 bases between. The CDR3 has 12 amino acids. The germline gives CDR1 LGHDT, CDR2 YNNKEL (reference sequence). CDR3 DNA sequence: TGTGCCAGCAGCCTGGCCCCCTACGAGCAGTACTTC. Encoded protein: CASSLAPYEQYF.

This sequence joins TRBV5-4 and TRBJ2-7; D is undetermined. The ends were cut back, 4 bases at V and 0 bases at J, with 5 bases in the middle. Looked up from germline, CDR1 is SGHNT and CDR2 is YYREEE (reference sequence). The CDR3 contains 12 residues. CDR3 coding DNA: TGTGCCAGCAGCCTTAGCTCCTACGAGCAGTACTTC. Translating it yields CASSLSSYEQYF.

The rearrangement uses TRBV3-1 (or the pseudogene TRBV3-2) and TRBJ2-2; unclear D gene. Trimming left V 3 bases short and J 4 bases short, with 12 bases between. Looked up from germline, CDR1 is LGHDT and CDR2 is YNNKEL (reference sequence). The CDR3 has 15 residues. DNA of the CDR3: TGTGCCAGCAGCCATGACCAGGTCGGCACCGGGGAGCTGTTTTTT. Residues: CASSHDQVGTGELFF.

The chain employs TRBV7-9 and TRBJ1-1; 8 bases fit TRBD1. V lost 3 bases, J lost 5 bases, and 5 bases stayed unmatched. Looked up from germline, CDR1 is SEHNR and CDR2 is FQNEAQ (reference sequence). This CDR3 has 14 amino acids. CDR3 nucleotide sequence: TGTGCCAGCAGCTTGGACAGGGAGGTTACTGAAGCTTTCTTT. Protein sequence: CASSLDREVTEAFF.

This clone turned up a few times. The V gene is TRBV19, the J gene TRBJ1-6, with 11 bases matching TRBD1. CDR3 length: 15 residues. From germline, CDR1 is LNHDA and CDR2 SQIVND (reference sequence). The trim removed 7 bases at V and 7 bases at J, leaving 6 bases unmatched. DNA of the CDR3: TGTGCCAGTACCGCAGGGACAGGGGGGAATTCACCCCTCCACTTT. Amino acid sequence: CASTAGTGGNSPLHF.

The chain recombines TRBV27 with TRBJ2-7; TRBD2 is a possible D gene (7 bases). V was trimmed by 3 bases and J by 2 bases, leaving 14 bases between them. The CDR3 extends over 15 amino acids. Germline CDR1 is MNHEY and CDR2 is SMNVEV (reference sequence). Written as DNA, the CDR3 is TGTGCCAGCAGTTTGGTCCCGGGGGGCCCCTACGAGCAGTACTTC. It specifies CASSLVPGGPYEQYF.